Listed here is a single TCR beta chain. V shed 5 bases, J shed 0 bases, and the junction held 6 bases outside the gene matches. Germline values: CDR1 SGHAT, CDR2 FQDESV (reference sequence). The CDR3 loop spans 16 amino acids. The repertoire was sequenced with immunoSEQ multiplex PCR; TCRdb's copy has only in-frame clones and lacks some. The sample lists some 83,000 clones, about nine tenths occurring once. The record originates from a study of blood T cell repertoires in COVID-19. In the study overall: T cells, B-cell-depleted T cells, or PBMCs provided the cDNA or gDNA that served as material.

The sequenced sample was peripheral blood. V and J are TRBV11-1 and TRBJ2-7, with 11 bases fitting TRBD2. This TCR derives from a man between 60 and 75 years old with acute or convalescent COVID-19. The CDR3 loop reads CASSRTTSGTSYEQYF. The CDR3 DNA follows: TGTGCCAGCAGCCGAACGACTAGCGGGACCTCCTACGAGCAGTACTTC.